The next 8 T cell receptor beta chains were all read from a single sample in a study of T cell changes during pregnancy in multiple sclerosis. Here immunoSEQ multiplex PCR was the method, and the copy in TCRdb shows in-frame clones only, minus some. The repertoire includes some 80,000 clones, over 85% of them detected once, and 0.11% to 0.15% sits in the top ten. Specimen: CD4+ T cells from peripheral blood mononuclear cells, collected after pregnancy. These receptors all come from a female donor with multiple sclerosis, enrolled in a pregnancy study.

As DNA, the CDR3 is TGTGCCAGCAGCCCCGTTCCCTACGAGCAGTACTTC. Its translation: CASSPVPYEQYF. The J gene is TRBJ2-7, the V gene TRBV7-2; no clear D. The length of the CDR3 is 12 residues. Looked up from germline, CDR1 is SGHTA and CDR2 is FQGNSA. Trimming left V 5 bases short and J 2 bases short, with 7 bases between.

This chain connects TRBV7-6 to TRBJ2-1; 11 bases match TRBD2. The ends lost 3 bases at V and 8 bases at J; junction bases unmatched: 6. Germline-derived CDR1 and CDR2 are SGHVS and FNYEAQ. This CDR3 contains 15 residues. CDR3 sequence reads: CASSFVAGGPDEQFF. CDR3 sequence (DNA): TGTGCCAGCAGCTTCGTAGCGGGAGGGCCCGATGAGCAGTTCTTC.

This chain uses TRBV7-8 with TRBJ2-7; 7 nucleotides align to TRBD2. Trimming removed 0 bases from V and 0 bases from J; junction bases left unmatched: 5. CDR3 length: 16 residues. Germline CDR1 SGHVS, CDR2 FQNEAQ. CDR3 in DNA: TGTGCCAGCAGCTTAGCGCTTGGGACTACCTCCTACGAGCAGTACTTC. This codes for CASSLALGTTSYEQYF.

The rearrangement links TRBV20-1 to TRBJ2-1; D is undetermined. The CDR3 spans 10 residues. Germline loops: CDR1 DFQATT, CDR2 SNEGSKA (reference sequence). With 6 bases removed from V and 10 bases from J, the gap between germline ends came to 10 bases. CDR3 in amino acids: CSASINEQFF. CDR3 sequence (DNA): TGCAGTGCCTCTATAAACGAGCAGTTCTTC.

The chain recombines TRBV27 with TRBJ2-1, with a tentative D call TRBD1 (7 bases). V gave up 6 bases and J gave up 12 bases, with 15 bases separating them. This CDR3 has 12 amino acids. Germline V lookup: CDR1 MNHEY, CDR2 SMNVEV (reference sequence). The CDR3 here is CASRTRGGWQFF. In nucleotides, the CDR3 is TGTGCCAGCAGGACTAGAGGGGGCTGGCAGTTCTTC.

J is TRBJ2-7 and V is TRBV5-4; 7 bases line up with TRBD1. CDR1 is SGHNT and CDR2 is YYREEE in the germline V gene (reference sequence). The CDR3 runs 13 residues. V lost 3 bases and J lost 4; bases outside the gene matches: 4. The CDR3 DNA is TGTGCCAGCAGCTCCGGGACAGCTTACGAGCAGTACTTC. Its protein product is CASSSGTAYEQYF. Drawing the rest from reference TRBV5-4 and TRBJ2-7, the complete variable domain is ETGVTQSPTHLIKTRGQQVTLRCSSQSGHNTVSWYQQALGQGPQFIFQYYREEENGRGNFPPRFSGLQFPNYSSELNVNALELDDSALYLCASSSGTAYEQYFGPGTRLTVT.

The chain couples TRBV27 to TRBJ2-4, with D uncertain. With 4 bases removed from V and 6 bases from J, the gap between germline ends came to 4 bases. Germline V gene sequence: CDR1 MNHEY, CDR2 SMNVEV (reference sequence). The CDR3 is 11 residues long. CDR3 region: CASSSGNIQYF. The CDR3 DNA is TGTGCCAGCAGTTCGGGAAACATTCAGTACTTC.

V and J are TRBV7-6 and TRBJ1-4; 9 bases fit TRBD1. The trim removed 3 bases at V and 4 bases at J, leaving 0 bases unmatched. CDR3 length equals 14 residues. The V gene's germline CDR1 is SGHVS and CDR2 FNYEAQ. DNA for the CDR3: TGTGCCAGCAGCTTGGGACAGGGTAATGAAAAACTGTTTTTT. This gives the protein CASSLGQGNEKLFF.